This T cell receptor beta chain was retrieved from a study of blood T cells in healthy people across ages. Points from the study as a whole: Researchers deemed the diversity estimates from one million T cells underestimates.

There were at least 6 micrograms of total RNA extracted from every sample. Next came a second PCR, run for 7 to 11 cycles, which used a sample-barcoded 5' primer along with a J-beta primer mix. TCRdb re-called the 5' RACE reads with MiXCR, one entry per CDR3 protein. The sample gives hundreds of thousands of distinct CDR3 sequences, around 26% of which show up once; roughly 17% is in the top ten. This CDR3 has 15 amino acids. Trimming cost V 6 bases and J 3 bases; bases outside gene matches: 7. Germline values: CDR1 SGHTA, CDR2 FQGNSA. Turning to this clonotype: Antigen: not known.

Material for sequencing was blood. The chain uses TRBV7-2 and TRBJ2-3; 9 nucleotides line up with TRBD2. The sequence was collected from a woman aged 80 or older in good health. CDR3 nucleotide sequence: TGTGCCAGCAGGCGAGAAGCGGGGGGTACAGATACGCAGTATTTT. Translating it yields CASRREAGGTDTQYF.